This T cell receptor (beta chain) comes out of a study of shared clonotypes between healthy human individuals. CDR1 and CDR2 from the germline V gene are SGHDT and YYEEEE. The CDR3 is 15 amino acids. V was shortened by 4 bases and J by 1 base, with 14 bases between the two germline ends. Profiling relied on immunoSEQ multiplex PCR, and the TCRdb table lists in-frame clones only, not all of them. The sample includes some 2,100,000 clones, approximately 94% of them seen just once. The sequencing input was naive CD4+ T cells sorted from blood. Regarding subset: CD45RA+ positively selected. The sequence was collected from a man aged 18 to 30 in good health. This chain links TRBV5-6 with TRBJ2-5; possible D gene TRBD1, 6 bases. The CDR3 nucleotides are TGTGCCAGCAGCCCGCCGGACAGCGGCCAAGAGACCCAGTACTTC. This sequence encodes CASSPPDSGQETQYF.